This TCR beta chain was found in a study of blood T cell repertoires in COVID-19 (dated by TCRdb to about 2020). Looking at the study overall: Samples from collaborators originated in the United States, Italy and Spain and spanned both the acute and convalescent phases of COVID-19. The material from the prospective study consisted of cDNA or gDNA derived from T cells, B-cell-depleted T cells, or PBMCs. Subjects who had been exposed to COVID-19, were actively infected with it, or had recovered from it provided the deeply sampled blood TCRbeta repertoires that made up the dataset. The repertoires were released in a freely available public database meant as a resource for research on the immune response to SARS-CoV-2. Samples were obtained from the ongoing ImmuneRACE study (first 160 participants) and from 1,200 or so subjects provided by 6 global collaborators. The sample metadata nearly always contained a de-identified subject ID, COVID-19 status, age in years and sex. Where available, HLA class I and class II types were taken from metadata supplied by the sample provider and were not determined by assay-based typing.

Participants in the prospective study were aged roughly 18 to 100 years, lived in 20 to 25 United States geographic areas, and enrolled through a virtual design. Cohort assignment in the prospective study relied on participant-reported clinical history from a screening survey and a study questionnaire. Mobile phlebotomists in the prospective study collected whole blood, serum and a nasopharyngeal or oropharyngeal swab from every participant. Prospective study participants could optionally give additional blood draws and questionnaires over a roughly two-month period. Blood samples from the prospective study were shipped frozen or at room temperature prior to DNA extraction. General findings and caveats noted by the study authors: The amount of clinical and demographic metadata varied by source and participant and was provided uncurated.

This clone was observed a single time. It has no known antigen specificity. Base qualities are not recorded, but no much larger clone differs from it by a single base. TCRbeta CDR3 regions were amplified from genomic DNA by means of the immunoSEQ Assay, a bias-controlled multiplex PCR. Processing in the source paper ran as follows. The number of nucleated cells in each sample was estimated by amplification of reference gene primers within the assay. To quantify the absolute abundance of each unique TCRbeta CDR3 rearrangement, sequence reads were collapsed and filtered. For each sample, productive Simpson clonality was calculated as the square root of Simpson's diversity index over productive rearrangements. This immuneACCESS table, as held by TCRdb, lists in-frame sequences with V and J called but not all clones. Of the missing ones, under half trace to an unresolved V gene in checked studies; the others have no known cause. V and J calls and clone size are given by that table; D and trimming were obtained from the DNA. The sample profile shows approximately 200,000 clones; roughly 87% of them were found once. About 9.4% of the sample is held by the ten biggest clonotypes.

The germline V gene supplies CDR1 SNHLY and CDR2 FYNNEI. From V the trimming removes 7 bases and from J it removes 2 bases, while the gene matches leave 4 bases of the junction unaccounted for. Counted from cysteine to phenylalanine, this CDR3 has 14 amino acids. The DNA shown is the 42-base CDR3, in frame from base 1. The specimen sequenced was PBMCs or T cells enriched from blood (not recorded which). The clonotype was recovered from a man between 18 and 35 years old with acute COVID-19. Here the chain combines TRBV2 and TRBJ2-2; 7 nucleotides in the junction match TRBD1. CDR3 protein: CASTRTGNTGELFF. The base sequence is TGTGCCAGCACTCGGACAGGCAACACCGGGGAGCTGTTTTTT.